A selection of T cell receptor beta chains follows, all from one sample in a study of OX40 agonist ivuxolimab in advanced cancers. Assay: immunoSEQ multiplex PCR; the TCRdb copy retains only in-frame clones and omits some. The sample contains approximately 60,000 clones, over 90% of which appear only once. Here the sequenced sample was CD4+ or CD8+ T cells sorted from blood, taken in a trial of the OX40 agonist ivuxolimab. All receptors derive from an adult with an advanced solid tumor such as melanoma, head and neck, liver or kidney cancer. Both conserved end residues are part of each CDR3. The D gene is left open where the match is weak. Size tells how often a clone was seen (once, few, many) or the class of an expanded clone, and some rows leave it out.

V,J,size,D,DNA,CDR3
TRBV5-4,TRBJ2-7,.,TRBD1,TGTGCCAGCGGGGACAGGGGTTACGAGCAGTACTTC,CASGDRGYEQYF
TRBV10-3,TRBJ1-2,.,TRBD1,TGTGCCATCAGTGAGGGGGACAGTAATGGCTACACCTTC,CAISEGDSNGYTF
TRBV5-1,TRBJ2-1,.,TRBD1,TGCGCCAGCAGCTTGGACAGGGGGAATGAGCAGTTCTTC,CASSLDRGNEQFF
TRBV4-3,TRBJ1-5,.,.,TGCGCCAGCAGCCAATCAAGGGTGAACAATCAGCCCCAGCATTTT,CASSQSRVNNQPQHF
TRBV5-4,TRBJ2-2,.,TRBD2,TGTGCCAGCAGCTCCCAGGGACTAGAATACACCGGGGAGCTGTTTTTT,CASSSQGLEYTGELFF
TRBV4-3,TRBJ2-7,.,TRBD1,TGCGCCAGCAGCCCTACTATACAGGGGTTTTCCTACGAGCAGTACTTC,CASSPTIQGFSYEQYF
TRBV2,TRBJ2-5,.,.,TGTGCCAGCAGCAAGGGGCCAAGGGAACAAGAGACCCAGTACTTC,CASSKGPREQETQYF
TRBV4-3,TRBJ2-2,.,.,TGCGCCAGCAGCCAAGAAATAAATGGACCCTCGAACACCGGGGAGCTGTTTTTT,CASSQEINGPSNTGELFF
TRBV7-8,TRBJ2-2,.,.,TGTGCCAGCAGCCCGTCGGGGAACACCGGGGAGCTGTTTTTT,CASSPSGNTGELFF
TRBV6-5,TRBJ2-7,.,.,TGTGCCAGCAGCCTGGGATTCTCCTACGAGCAGTACTTC,CASSLGFSYEQYF
TRBV7-9,TRBJ1-2,.,.,TGTGCCAGCAGCTTATCGACAGGTTCAAACTATGGCTACACCTTC,CASSLSTGSNYGYTF
TRBV28,TRBJ2-7,.,TRBD1,TGTGCCAGCAAACCCCTGGTATGGACAGGGGTACTTGAGGTCGAGCAGTACTTC,CASKPLVWTGVLEVEQYF
TRBV28,TRBJ2-7,.,.,TGTGCCAGCAGTTTATGGGGCGGTACGTACGAGCAGTACTTC,CASSLWGGTYEQYF
TRBV10-3,TRBJ2-7,.,.,TGTGCCATCAGTGAGCCAACGTACGAGCAGTACTTC,CAISEPTYEQYF
TRBV7-2,TRBJ2-3,.,.,TGTGCCAGCAGCTTTAGATTGAGCGGGTCTAGCACAGATACGCAGTATTTT,CASSFRLSGSSTDTQYF
TRBV7-6,TRBJ2-1,.,TRBD1,TGTGCCAGCAGCTTAGTAACAGGGGCGAGTTACTCCTACAATGAGCAGTTCTTC,CASSLVTGASYSYNEQFF
TRBV7-3,TRBJ2-3,.,.,TGTGCCAGCAGCTTAACGTCGAGGGGCCCAGATACGCAGTATTTT,CASSLTSRGPDTQYF
TRBV27,TRBJ2-7,.,.,TGTGCCAGCAGTTTAACTGGCTCCTACGAGCAGTACTTC,CASSLTGSYEQYF
TRBV4-3,TRBJ2-1,.,TRBD1,TGCGCCAGCAGCCCTCCCGGGACAGGCTACAATGAGCAGTTCTTC,CASSPPGTGYNEQFF
TRBV10-1,TRBJ2-3,.,.,TGCGCCAGCAGTGAGTGGGCTAGCACAGATACGCAGTATTTT,CASSEWASTDTQYF
TRBV5-4,TRBJ2-7,.,.,TGTGCCAGCAGCTTGGATGCTTACGAGCAGTACTTC,CASSLDAYEQYF
TRBV28,TRBJ1-5,.,.,TGTGCCAGCAGTTTTTTCCGACTCAATCAGCCCCAGCATTTT,CASSFFRLNQPQHF
TRBV9,TRBJ2-7,.,TRBD2,TGTGCCAGCAGCGTGACTAGCGGCTCCTACGAGCAGTACTTC,CASSVTSGSYEQYF
TRBV7-2,TRBJ2-7,.,.,TGTGCCAGCAGATGGACGGGCACCTACGAGCAGTACTTC,CASRWTGTYEQYF
TRBV29-1,TRBJ1-2,once,.,TGCAGCGTTCCACGGGTTAACTATGGCTACACCTTC,CSVPRVNYGYTF
TRBV19,TRBJ2-3,.,.,TGTGCCAGTAGTATGTCAAGCGGGGATACGCAGTATTTT,CASSMSSGDTQYF
TRBV9,TRBJ2-7,.,.,TGTGCCAGCAGCGTAGGTCTAGCCCTCTCCTACGAGCAGTACTTC,CASSVGLALSYEQYF
TRBV28,TRBJ2-5,.,TRBD1,TGTGCCAGCAGTTTAACCGACAGGGTAGAGACCCAGTACTTC,CASSLTDRVETQYF
TRBV6-5,TRBJ1-6,.,TRBD1,TGTGCCAGCAGGACGACAGGGCGGAATTCACCCCTCCACTTT,CASRTTGRNSPLHF
TRBV7-2,TRBJ2-7,.,.,TGTGCCAGCAGCCCTGAGCGGGTCCCCGACGAGCAGTACTTC,CASSPERVPDEQYF